This T cell receptor beta chain was captured in a study of long-term antiretroviral therapy in people with HIV. About the study: The 2015 recommendation for immediate ART came about a decade after the earliest samples.

Study results and limitations: Across all time points, the repertoire was dominated by clones that expanded before ART. Transplant-donor-level diversity was not reached after ART, though diversity increased.

The CDR3 is made up of 18 amino acids. Run at survey level, the immunoSEQ assay was version v3.0. Sequencing was performed with immunoSEQ multiplex PCR; in TCRdb, only in-frame clones are kept and a portion is missing. The data hold around 40,000 clones, with about 88% observed a single time. Donors needed at least one pre-ART PBMC sample plus at least two post-ART samples. Concerning this clone itself: Its antigen is not identified.

This receptor was taken from a woman between 18 and 30 years old with HIV. The V call is TRBV1, the J call TRBJ1-2; the listed D gene, TRBD1, was not tested against the DNA. TRBV1 is a pseudogene locus. The sample was unsorted PBMCs, taken just before starting antiretroviral therapy. The CDR3 DNA reads TGCACCAGCAGCAAGCGGGGACAGGGAAGGGTCGGTAACTATGGCTACACCTTC. Translation: CTSSKRGQGRVGNYGYTF.